This section outlines one T cell receptor beta chain sequence together with its context. Antigen unknown. This specimen comes from a study of T cell repertoires in cytomegalovirus infection. Study overall: Alongside well-studied HLA-B-restricted CMV epitopes, recently identified HLA-C-restricted CMV epitopes were also used.

TCRdb re-derived calls from the reads in MiXCR, one entry per CDR3 protein. This table holds approximately 470,000 distinct CDR3 sequences, approximately 46% found once. Study-wide results and caveats: The response measured ex vivo was dominated by TCR beta clonotypes (HLA-C-restricted and CMV-specific).

This sequence was found in a human donor in good health (CMV status not recorded). Some clones in this sample may be carry-over from other donors' samples. The sample here was cultured PBMCs, taken from culture after CMV antigen stimulation.

The DNA of the CDR3 is TGTGCCAGCACCCGGGGGAACAATGAGCAGTTCTTC. It is translated as CASTRGNNEQFF. This chain uses TRBV12-3 or TRBV12-4 with TRBJ2-1; TRBD2 is a possible D gene (6 bases). The CDR3 sequence is 12 residues long. V lost 7 bases and J lost 5, with 9 bases in between.